Listed below are T cell receptor beta chains from one sample, sequenced in a study of blood T cells in healthy people across ages. TCRdb re-called the 5' RACE reads through MiXCR, storing one row per CDR3 protein. The table shows some 1,500,000 distinct CDR3 sequences, with roughly 43% occurring only once. What was sequenced was blood. Receptor source: a woman between 18 and 29 years old in good health. The CDR3 runs from the conserved cysteine through the conserved F or W. The D gene is left open where the match is weak. For some rows the clone size is stated as once, few or many, or as a class when expanded; others skip it.

cdr3_nt: TGTGCCAGCAGTATTGGACAGCTCCAATCGTTGGACATTCAGTACTTC
cdr3_aa: CASSIGQLQSLDIQYF
v_call: TRBV28
clone_size: -
cdr3_length: 16
j_call: TRBJ2-4
d_call: -

cdr3_nt: TGTGCCAGCAGCGACCCCTGGGGCGAGCAGTTCTTC
cdr3_aa: CASSDPWGEQFF
v_call: TRBV7-9
clone_size: -
cdr3_length: 12
j_call: TRBJ2-1
d_call: -

cdr3_nt: TGTGCCAGCAGCTTCGAGTTTGTTGCAGATACGCAGTATTTT
cdr3_aa: CASSFEFVADTQYF
v_call: TRBV7-2
clone_size: -
cdr3_length: 14
j_call: TRBJ2-3
d_call: -

cdr3_nt: TGTGCCAGCAGGAGACAGGGGGTTGACGAGCAGTACTTC
cdr3_aa: CASRRQGVDEQYF
v_call: TRBV28
clone_size: -
cdr3_length: 13
j_call: TRBJ2-7
d_call: TRBD1

cdr3_nt: TGTGCCAGCAGTACCCCAGGGTCACCCTATGGCTACACCTTC
cdr3_aa: CASSTPGSPYGYTF
v_call: TRBV25-1
clone_size: -
cdr3_length: 14
j_call: TRBJ1-2
d_call: -

cdr3_nt: TGCAGCGTTGGCTACGCTAGCTATGAGCAGTTCTTC
cdr3_aa: CSVGYASYEQFF
v_call: TRBV29-1
clone_size: -
cdr3_length: 12
j_call: TRBJ2-1
d_call: -

cdr3_nt: TGTGCCAGCAGCATGACTAGTGGGGGTACTGAAGCTTTCTTT
cdr3_aa: CASSMTSGGTEAFF
v_call: TRBV3-1
clone_size: few
cdr3_length: 14
j_call: TRBJ1-1
d_call: -

cdr3_nt: TGTGCCAGCAGTTTAGGACGGTTTTACGAGCAGTACTTC
cdr3_aa: CASSLGRFYEQYF
v_call: TRBV12-3/TRBV12-4
clone_size: few
cdr3_length: 13
j_call: TRBJ2-7
d_call: -

cdr3_nt: TGTGCCAGCAGCCGGGCGGAGGGGGCCCGTGAAGCTTTCTTT
cdr3_aa: CASSRAEGAREAFF
v_call: TRBV7-9
clone_size: -
cdr3_length: 14
j_call: TRBJ1-1
d_call: TRBD1

cdr3_nt: TGTGCCAGCAGCCAAGTTTTAACAGGGGGCTCACAAAGATTATACGAGCAGTACTTC
cdr3_aa: CASSQVLTGGSQRLYEQYF
v_call: TRBV4-2
clone_size: -
cdr3_length: 19
j_call: TRBJ2-7
d_call: TRBD1

cdr3_nt: TGTGCCACAATCCTACGGCTATTGAACACTGAAGCTTTCTTT
cdr3_aa: CATILRLLNTEAFF
v_call: TRBV24-1
clone_size: few
cdr3_length: 14
j_call: TRBJ1-1
d_call: -

cdr3_nt: TGTGCCATCAGTGAAACCCTAGGGTGGGGTACAGATACGCAGTATTTT
cdr3_aa: CAISETLGWGTDTQYF
v_call: TRBV10-3
clone_size: -
cdr3_length: 16
j_call: TRBJ2-3
d_call: -

cdr3_nt: TGTGCCAGCAGCCAAGAACCGGGGGTGCCTAATCAGCCCCAGCATTTT
cdr3_aa: CASSQEPGVPNQPQHF
v_call: TRBV3-1
clone_size: once
cdr3_length: 16
j_call: TRBJ1-5
d_call: -

cdr3_nt: TGTGCCAGCAGGGAGGACAGGGGAACCTACAATGAGCAGTTCTTC
cdr3_aa: CASREDRGTYNEQFF
v_call: TRBV6-1
clone_size: -
cdr3_length: 15
j_call: TRBJ2-1
d_call: TRBD1

cdr3_nt: TGTGCCAGCAGCTTTGTCCTGGACAGTCCCTCAGTGGGCGGCTACACCTTC
cdr3_aa: CASSFVLDSPSVGGYTF
v_call: TRBV7-8
clone_size: -
cdr3_length: 17
j_call: TRBJ1-2
d_call: -

cdr3_nt: TGTGCCAGCAGCTTACTACCCTGGGACAGCAACACAGATACCCAGTATTTT
cdr3_aa: CASSLLPWDSNTDTQYF
v_call: TRBV7-2
clone_size: -
cdr3_length: 17
j_call: TRBJ2-3
d_call: TRBD1

cdr3_nt: TGCAGTGCTAGAGAAGGCGGATACCAAGAGACCCAGTACTTC
cdr3_aa: CSAREGGYQETQYF
v_call: TRBV20-1
clone_size: few
cdr3_length: 14
j_call: TRBJ2-5
d_call: -

cdr3_nt: TGTGCCAGCAGCGAAGAACTAGCGGGGCAAGAGACCCAGTACTTC
cdr3_aa: CASSEELAGQETQYF
v_call: TRBV4-2
clone_size: -
cdr3_length: 15
j_call: TRBJ2-5
d_call: TRBD2

cdr3_nt: TGCGCCAGCAGCCAAGTGATATGGGGGCGGACAGATACGCAGTATTTT
cdr3_aa: CASSQVIWGRTDTQYF
v_call: TRBV4-3
clone_size: -
cdr3_length: 16
j_call: TRBJ2-3
d_call: -

cdr3_nt: TGTGCCAGCAGCGACACAGCCAAAAACATTCAGTACTTC
cdr3_aa: CASSDTAKNIQYF
v_call: TRBV27
clone_size: -
cdr3_length: 13
j_call: TRBJ2-4
d_call: -

cdr3_nt: TGCAGTGCTAGTACAGGGCAGGGACCAGATACGCAGTATTTT
cdr3_aa: CSASTGQGPDTQYF
v_call: TRBV20-1
clone_size: -
cdr3_length: 14
j_call: TRBJ2-3
d_call: -

cdr3_nt: TGTGCCAGCAGCTTCGGTCGCTCGGCAACCGAGTACTTC
cdr3_aa: CASSFGRSATEYF
v_call: TRBV7-2
clone_size: -
cdr3_length: 13
j_call: TRBJ2-7
d_call: -

cdr3_nt: TGTGCCAGCAGCTCCGACCGAAAAGCGACTGTTGAGCAGTTCTTC
cdr3_aa: CASSSDRKATVEQFF
v_call: TRBV7-9
clone_size: -
cdr3_length: 15
j_call: TRBJ2-1
d_call: -

cdr3_nt: TGCGCCAGCAGCAACCCTGGAGCAGACAATCAGCCCCAGCATTTT
cdr3_aa: CASSNPGADNQPQHF
v_call: TRBV4-1
clone_size: -
cdr3_length: 15
j_call: TRBJ1-5
d_call: -

cdr3_nt: TGTGCCAGCAGTTTATATTCATTGGGACAGGGCTACGGGGCCAACGTCCTGACTTTC
cdr3_aa: CASSLYSLGQGYGANVLTF
v_call: TRBV27
clone_size: -
cdr3_length: 19
j_call: TRBJ2-6
d_call: TRBD1

cdr3_nt: TGTGCCAGCAGTTACTTGGACTCAAGGGGGTCCCAGTACTTC
cdr3_aa: CASSYLDSRGSQYF
v_call: TRBV6-6
clone_size: -
cdr3_length: 14
j_call: TRBJ2-5
d_call: -

cdr3_nt: TGTGCCAGCAGCCGAGGGTCCGCCGGGTTGACTGAAGCTTTCTTT
cdr3_aa: CASSRGSAGLTEAFF
v_call: TRBV13
clone_size: once
cdr3_length: 15
j_call: TRBJ1-1
d_call: -

cdr3_nt: TGCAGTGCTAGAGGCCGGGACTACCAAGCCCCGCAGTACTTC
cdr3_aa: CSARGRDYQAPQYF
v_call: TRBV20-1
clone_size: -
cdr3_length: 14
j_call: TRBJ2-7
d_call: TRBD2

cdr3_nt: TGTGCCGGGGGACAGCTAAATGAGCAGTTCTTC
cdr3_aa: CAGGQLNEQFF
v_call: TRBV6-2/TRBV6-3
clone_size: -
cdr3_length: 11
j_call: TRBJ2-1
d_call: TRBD1

cdr3_nt: TGTGCCAGCAGCCAAATCGGCGGGGACAACACAGATACGCAGTATTTT
cdr3_aa: CASSQIGGDNTDTQYF
v_call: TRBV3-1
clone_size: few
cdr3_length: 16
j_call: TRBJ2-3
d_call: -

cdr3_nt: TGTGCCAGCAGCCCACCCGAATCGGGGACCCAGTACTTC
cdr3_aa: CASSPPESGTQYF
v_call: TRBV11-1
clone_size: few
cdr3_length: 13
j_call: TRBJ2-5
d_call: -

cdr3_nt: TGTGCCGGCAGCCCGGGGACTAGCGGGAGGTCCATCACAGATACGCAGTATTTT
cdr3_aa: CAGSPGTSGRSITDTQYF
v_call: TRBV9
clone_size: -
cdr3_length: 18
j_call: TRBJ2-3
d_call: TRBD2

cdr3_nt: TGTGCCACCAGCAGTGCCGGGACCGCTTATAATGAAAAACTGTTTTTT
cdr3_aa: CATSSAGTAYNEKLFF
v_call: TRBV15
clone_size: -
cdr3_length: 16
j_call: TRBJ1-4
d_call: -

cdr3_nt: TGTGCCGGCAGCCAACCCCAGACTAGCTACAATGAGCAGTTCTTC
cdr3_aa: CAGSQPQTSYNEQFF
v_call: TRBV3-1
clone_size: -
cdr3_length: 15
j_call: TRBJ2-1
d_call: -

cdr3_nt: TGTGCCAGCAGCCCATGGGAGGGAGGGACTGAAGCTTTCTTT
cdr3_aa: CASSPWEGGTEAFF
v_call: TRBV6-6
clone_size: few
cdr3_length: 14
j_call: TRBJ1-1
d_call: -

cdr3_nt: TGCAGTGCTAGAGTCCCAGGGGGAGTTTTTAACTATGGCTACACCTTC
cdr3_aa: CSARVPGGVFNYGYTF
v_call: TRBV20-1
clone_size: few
cdr3_length: 16
j_call: TRBJ1-2
d_call: TRBD1

cdr3_nt: TGTGCCAGCAGTTTCTATGGGGATCAGCCCCAGCATTTT
cdr3_aa: CASSFYGDQPQHF
v_call: TRBV27
clone_size: few
cdr3_length: 13
j_call: TRBJ1-5
d_call: -

cdr3_nt: TGTGCCAGCAGCCCCACAGGACAGCCACATCGAAACACGCAGTATTTT
cdr3_aa: CASSPTGQPHRNTQYF
v_call: TRBV27
clone_size: few
cdr3_length: 16
j_call: TRBJ2-3
d_call: -

cdr3_nt: TGTGCCAGCAGTATGATTTGGGACACCGGGGAGCTGTTTTTT
cdr3_aa: CASSMIWDTGELFF
v_call: TRBV12-3/TRBV12-4
clone_size: -
cdr3_length: 14
j_call: TRBJ2-2
d_call: -

cdr3_nt: TGTGCCAGCAGCTTTCTTTATAGCAATCGGCCCCAGCATTTT
cdr3_aa: CASSFLYSNRPQHF
v_call: TRBV7-2
clone_size: -
cdr3_length: 14
j_call: TRBJ1-5
d_call: -

cdr3_nt: TGCGCCAGCGGACAGGGGGCGCGAATCTATGGCTACACCTTC
cdr3_aa: CASGQGARIYGYTF
v_call: TRBV10-2
clone_size: few
cdr3_length: 14
j_call: TRBJ1-2
d_call: TRBD1

cdr3_nt: TGTGCCAGCAGTATTAAAATCGCGACTAGCGGGAGCAATGAGCAGTTCTTC
cdr3_aa: CASSIKIATSGSNEQFF
v_call: TRBV11-1
clone_size: -
cdr3_length: 17
j_call: TRBJ2-1
d_call: TRBD2

cdr3_nt: TGTGCCTGCGGACATGACCTAGCCAAAAACATTCAGTACTTC
cdr3_aa: CACGHDLAKNIQYF
v_call: TRBV30
clone_size: -
cdr3_length: 14
j_call: TRBJ2-4
d_call: -

cdr3_nt: TGTGCCGGCAGTTCAACCGGGACTAGCGGGAGTGCGACCCAGTACTTC
cdr3_aa: CAGSSTGTSGSATQYF
v_call: TRBV12-3/TRBV12-4
clone_size: -
cdr3_length: 16
j_call: TRBJ2-5
d_call: TRBD2

cdr3_nt: TGTGCCACCAGTGACCCTGCCCAGGGGAGGGATACGCAGTATTTT
cdr3_aa: CATSDPAQGRDTQYF
v_call: TRBV24-1
clone_size: -
cdr3_length: 15
j_call: TRBJ2-3
d_call: -

cdr3_nt: TGTGCCAGCAGTGACCGGACAGGGATCACTGAAGCTTTCTTT
cdr3_aa: CASSDRTGITEAFF
v_call: TRBV2
clone_size: -
cdr3_length: 14
j_call: TRBJ1-1
d_call: TRBD1